The rows below give T cell receptor beta chains drawn from one sample of a study of early T cells in non-severe SARS-CoV-2 infection. One entry per CDR3 protein, called by TCRdb with MiXCR from the 5' RACE reads. The sample consists of some 59,000 distinct CDR3 sequences, approximately 9.9% of them appearing once. The source material was whole blood. All receptors derive from an adult who was a healthcare worker with PCR-confirmed SARS-CoV-2 infection or an uninfected control (not recorded which). CDR3s include the opening cysteine and the closing phenylalanine or tryptophan. A D gene is named only where the DNA matches it firmly. A row's size may be missing; if present it is once, few, many or a size class.

>TRBV30|-|-|TRBJ2-1
CAWRQAGSYNEQFF
TGTGCCTGGCGGCAGGCGGGGAGCTACAATGAGCAGTTCTTC
>TRBV7-9|TRBD1|-|TRBJ1-5
CASSSTGQPQHF
TGTGCCAGCAGCTCGACAGGGCAGCCCCAGCATTTT
>TRBV7-9|TRBD1|few|TRBJ1-6
CATDGDSHSPLHF
TGTGCCACCGACGGGGACAGCCATTCACCCCTCCACTTT
>TRBV5-4|-|many|TRBJ1-1
CASSLEQNTEAFF
TGTGCCAGCAGCTTGGAACAGAACACTGAAGCTTTCTTT
>TRBV7-3|-|-|TRBJ1-1
CASSLSRTASAEAFF
TGTGCCAGCAGCTTAAGTAGGACGGCGAGCGCTGAAGCTTTCTTT
>TRBV4-1|TRBD1|-|TRBJ1-2
CASSQGQGANYGYTF
TGCGCCAGCAGCCAGGGACAGGGGGCTAACTATGGCTACACCTTC
>TRBV30|-|many|TRBJ2-2
CAWRTAMRELFF
TGTGCCTGGAGGACCGCCATGAGGGAGCTGTTTTTT
>TRBV3-1|-|-|TRBJ2-3
CASSRLDTQYF
TGTGCCAGCAGCAGGTTAGATACGCAGTATTTT
>TRBV5-1|TRBD2|many|TRBJ2-3
CASSLVASGGQQYF
TGCGCCAGCAGCTTGGTTGCTAGCGGGGGCCAGCAGTATTTT
>TRBV20-1|-|-|TRBJ2-7
CSARDPTHYEQYF
TGCAGTGCTAGAGATCCCACACACTACGAGCAGTACTTC
>TRBV5-1|-|-|TRBJ1-1
CASRGDGNTEAFF
TGCGCCAGCAGGGGGGACGGGAACACTGAAGCTTTCTTT
>TRBV18|-|few|TRBJ1-1
CASSPIDPNTEAFF
TGTGCCAGCTCACCCATCGACCCAAACACTGAAGCTTTCTTT
>TRBV11-2|TRBD1|few|TRBJ2-1
CASSLDWTGGNEQFF
TGTGCCAGCAGCTTAGATTGGACAGGGGGAAATGAGCAGTTCTTC
>TRBV6-1|TRBD1|many|TRBJ2-3
CASIRDRGTDTQYF
TGTGCCAGCATCCGGGACAGGGGCACAGATACGCAGTATTTT
>TRBV18|-|-|TRBJ1-5
CASSPGTVNQPQHF
TGTGCCAGCTCACCGGGGACTGTTAATCAGCCCCAGCATTTT
>TRBV29-1|-|many|TRBJ1-2
CSVDRGYTF
TGCAGCGTTGACCGGGGCTACACCTTC